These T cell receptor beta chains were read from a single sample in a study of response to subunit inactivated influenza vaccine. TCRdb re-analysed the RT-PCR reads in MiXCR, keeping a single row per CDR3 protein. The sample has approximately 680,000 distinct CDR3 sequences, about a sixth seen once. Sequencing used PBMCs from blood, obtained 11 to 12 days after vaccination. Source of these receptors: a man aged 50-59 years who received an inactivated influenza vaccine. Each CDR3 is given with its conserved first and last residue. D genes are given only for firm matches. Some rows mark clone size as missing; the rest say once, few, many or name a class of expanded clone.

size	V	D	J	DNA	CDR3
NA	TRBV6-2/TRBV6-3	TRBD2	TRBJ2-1	TGTGCCAGCAGCCCCCTCGGGACTAGCGAATACAATGAGCAGTTCTTC	CASSPLGTSEYNEQFF
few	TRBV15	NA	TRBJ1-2	TGTGCCACCAGTGGGGGGGCCGCAAACTATGGCTACACCTTC	CATSGGAANYGYTF
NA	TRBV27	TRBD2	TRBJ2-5	TGTGCCAGCAGATCGGGACTAGCGGGATCTCAGTACTTC	CASRSGLAGSQYF
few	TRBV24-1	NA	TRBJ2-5	TGTGCCACCAGGGATTTGATACTTCCCCAAGAGACCCAGTACTTC	CATRDLILPQETQYF
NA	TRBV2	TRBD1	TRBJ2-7	TGTGCCAGCAGTGATCTGGGACAGGGGGGGGACTACGAGCAGTACTTC	CASSDLGQGGDYEQYF
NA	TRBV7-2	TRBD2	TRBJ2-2	TGTGCCAGCAGCTTAGTAGTTAGCGGGGGGGCCGTCGGGGAGCTGTTTTTT	CASSLVVSGGAVGELFF
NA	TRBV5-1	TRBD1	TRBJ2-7	TGCGCCAGCAGCTTGAGAACAGGGGGCGATCCCTACGAGCAGTACTTC	CASSLRTGGDPYEQYF
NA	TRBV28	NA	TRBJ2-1	TGTGCCAGCAGTCCAGCATGGGGGTACAATGAGCAGTTCTTC	CASSPAWGYNEQFF
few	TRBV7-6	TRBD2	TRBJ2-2	TGTGCCAGCAGCCAGACTAGCGTGAGGAGCGGGGAGCTGTTTTTT	CASSQTSVRSGELFF
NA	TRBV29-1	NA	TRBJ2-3	TGCAGCGTTGAAGCGGGAGTGGGCGGCACAGATACGCAGTATTTT	CSVEAGVGGTDTQYF
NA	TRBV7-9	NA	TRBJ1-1	TGTGCCAGCAGACCAGGGATGAGGAACACTGAAGCTTTCTTT	CASRPGMRNTEAFF
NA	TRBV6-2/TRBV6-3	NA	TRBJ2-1	TGTGCCAGCAACAGACGACAGACCAATGAGCAGTTCTTC	CASNRRQTNEQFF
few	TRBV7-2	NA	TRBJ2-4	TGTGCCAGCAGCCCGAGGGATAGCCTAGCCAAAAACATTCAGTACTTC	CASSPRDSLAKNIQYF
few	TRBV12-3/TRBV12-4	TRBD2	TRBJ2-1	TGTGCCAGCAGCCCCCCCAACGGGAGGGCCAACAATGAGCAGTTCTTC	CASSPPNGRANNEQFF
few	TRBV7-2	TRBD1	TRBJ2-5	TGTGCCAGCAGCAAAAGGACAGGGGTTGAGACCCAGTACTTC	CASSKRTGVETQYF
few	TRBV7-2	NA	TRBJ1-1	TGTGCCAGCAGCTTAGCGGCAGGAGTGGACACTGAAGCTTTCTTT	CASSLAAGVDTEAFF
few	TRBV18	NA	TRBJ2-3	TGTGCCAGCTCACCATTAACTTCTAGCACAGATACGCAGTATTTT	CASSPLTSSTDTQYF
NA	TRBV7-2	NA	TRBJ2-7	TGTGCCAGCAGCCCCGAGACTTCCTCAAGCTCCTACGAGCAGTACTTC	CASSPETSSSSYEQYF
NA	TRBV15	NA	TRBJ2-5	TGTGCCACCAGCAGAGATCCAGGGAAAGAGACCCAGTACTTC	CATSRDPGKETQYF
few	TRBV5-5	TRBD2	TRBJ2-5	TGTGCCAGCAGCCCCGGGGAGGGAGACTCAGAGACCCAGTACTTC	CASSPGEGDSETQYF
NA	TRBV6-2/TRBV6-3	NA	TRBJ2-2	TGTGCCAGCAGTAACGACAGGATAAATCGCGGGGAGCTGTTTTTT	CASSNDRINRGELFF
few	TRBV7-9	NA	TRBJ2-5	TGTGCCAGCAGCTTACGACCCCAAGAGACCCAGTACTTC	CASSLRPQETQYF
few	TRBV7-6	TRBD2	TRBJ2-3	TGTGCCAGCAGCTCTTTTGCGGGGGGGCTTGGAGATACGCAGTATTTT	CASSSFAGGLGDTQYF
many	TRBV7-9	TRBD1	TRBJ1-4	TGTGCCAGCAGTTCAACTGGGACAGGGAATGAAAAACTGTTTTTT	CASSSTGTGNEKLFF
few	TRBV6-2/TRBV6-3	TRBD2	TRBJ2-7	TGTGCCAGCAGTTACCCGGGACTAGCGGCCCACGCCTACGAGCAGTACTTC	CASSYPGLAAHAYEQYF
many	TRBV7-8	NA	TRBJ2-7	TGTGCCAGCAGCATCAGGGGCTACGAGCAGTACTTC	CASSIRGYEQYF
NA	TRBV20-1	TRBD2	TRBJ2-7	TGCAGTGCTTCCCGCGGGACTAGCGGGAGGTACGAGCAGTACTTC	CSASRGTSGRYEQYF
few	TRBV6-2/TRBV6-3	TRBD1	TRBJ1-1	TGTGCCAGCACTTACAGGGGATCCACTGAAGCTTTCTTT	CASTYRGSTEAFF
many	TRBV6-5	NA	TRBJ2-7	TGTGCCAGCAGTTACTCTGCAGGGCGATCCTACGAGCAGTACTTC	CASSYSAGRSYEQYF
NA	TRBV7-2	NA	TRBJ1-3	TGTGCCAGCAGCGCAAACCCACAAAGGAGGAGAAACACCATATATTTT	CASSANPQRRRNTIYF
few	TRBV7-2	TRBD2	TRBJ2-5	TGTGCCAGCAGCTTAGCAGGACTAGCGGGGACGGGGACCCAGTACTTC	CASSLAGLAGTGTQYF
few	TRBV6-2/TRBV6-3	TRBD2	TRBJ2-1	TGTGCCAGCAGTGCGGCTACTAGCGGCAGCTACAATGAGCAGTTCTTC	CASSAATSGSYNEQFF
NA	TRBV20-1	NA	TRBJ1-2	TGCAGTGCTAGAGAAGAAGGCGTCCGATATGGCTACACCTTC	CSAREEGVRYGYTF
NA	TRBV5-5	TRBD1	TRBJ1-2	TGTGCCAGCAGCGCCCGTGGACAGGGGGCGAGTTGGGATTATGGCTACACCTTC	CASSARGQGASWDYGYTF
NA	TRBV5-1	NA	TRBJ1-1	TGCGCCAGCAGCCCTTTATCGACAAAGAACACTGAAGCTTTCTTT	CASSPLSTKNTEAFF
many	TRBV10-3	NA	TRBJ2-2	TGTGCCATCAGTGAGTCGGCGGTTACTAACACCGGGGAGCTGTTTTTT	CAISESAVTNTGELFF
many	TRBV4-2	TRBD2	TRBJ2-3	TGTGCCAGCAGCCAAGATACAGCGGGGGGCACAGATACGCAGTATTTT	CASSQDTAGGTDTQYF
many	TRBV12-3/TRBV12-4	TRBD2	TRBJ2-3	TGTGCCAGCAGTCCTAGCGGGGGGGCTACAGATACGCAGTATTTT	CASSPSGGATDTQYF
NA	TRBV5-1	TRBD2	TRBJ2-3	TGCGCCAGCAGCCCCGCGGGACTAGGCACAGATACGCAGTATTTT	CASSPAGLGTDTQYF